The source of this T cell receptor (beta chain) is a study of T cells in Graves' hyperthyroidism and ophthalmopathy. Study outcomes and limitations: Among thyroid clonotypes expanded above 0.001, most also appeared in blood.

This clonotype came up a few times. Antigen unknown. This CDR3 spans 16 amino acids. With V trimmed by 0 bases and J by 9 bases, 6 bases remained unmatched. Germline loops: CDR1 SGDLS, CDR2 YYNGEE. Template material for amplifying TCR beta CDR3 regions consisted of RNA transcripts. First-round RT-PCR with HTBI primers amplified the TCR CDR3 region. TCRdb redid the calling of the multiplex PCR reads with MiXCR, one entry per CDR3 protein. The sample includes about 290,000 distinct CDR3 sequences, 13% of them seen just once. Patients between 18 and 65 years old had hyperthyroidism, newly diagnosed and lasting under 2 months. Pregnant or lactating patients were excluded, as were those with uncontrolled infection or other autoimmune disease. The blood sample predates any ophthalmopathy symptoms, coming from first hyperthyroidism diagnosis.

The receptor's source is a woman aged 25 to 39 with Graves' hyperthyroidism that later progressed to Graves' ophthalmopathy. The chain combines TRBV9 with TRBJ1-6, with 10 bases fitting TRBD1. The sample consisted of blood. The DNA for the CDR3 is TGTGCCAGCAGCGTAGGCGGGACAGGGGTTCTTTCACCCCTCCACTTT. It yields the protein CASSVGGTGVLSPLHF. Using reference TRBV9 and TRBJ1-6 for the parts outside the CDR3, the full variable domain is DSGVTQTPKHLITATGQRVTLRCSPRSGDLSVYWYQQSLDQGLQFLIQYYNGEERAKGNILERFSAQQFPDLHSELNLSSLELGDSALYFCASSVGGTGVLSPLHFGNGTRLTVT.